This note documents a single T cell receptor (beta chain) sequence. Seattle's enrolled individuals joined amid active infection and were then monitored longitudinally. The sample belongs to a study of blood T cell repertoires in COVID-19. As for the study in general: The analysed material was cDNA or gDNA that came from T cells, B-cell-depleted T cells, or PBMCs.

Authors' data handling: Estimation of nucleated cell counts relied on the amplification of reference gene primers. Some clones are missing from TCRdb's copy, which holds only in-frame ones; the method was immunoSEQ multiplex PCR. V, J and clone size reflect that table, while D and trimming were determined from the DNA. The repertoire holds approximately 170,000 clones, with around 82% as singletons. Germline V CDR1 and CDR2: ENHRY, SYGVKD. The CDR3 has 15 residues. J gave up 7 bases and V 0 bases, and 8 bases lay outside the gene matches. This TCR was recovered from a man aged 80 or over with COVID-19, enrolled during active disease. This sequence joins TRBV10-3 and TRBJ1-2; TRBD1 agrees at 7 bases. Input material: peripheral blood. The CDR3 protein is CAISESMTGFFGYTF. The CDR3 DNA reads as TGTGCCATCAGTGAGTCGATGACAGGGTTCTTTGGCTACACCTTC.